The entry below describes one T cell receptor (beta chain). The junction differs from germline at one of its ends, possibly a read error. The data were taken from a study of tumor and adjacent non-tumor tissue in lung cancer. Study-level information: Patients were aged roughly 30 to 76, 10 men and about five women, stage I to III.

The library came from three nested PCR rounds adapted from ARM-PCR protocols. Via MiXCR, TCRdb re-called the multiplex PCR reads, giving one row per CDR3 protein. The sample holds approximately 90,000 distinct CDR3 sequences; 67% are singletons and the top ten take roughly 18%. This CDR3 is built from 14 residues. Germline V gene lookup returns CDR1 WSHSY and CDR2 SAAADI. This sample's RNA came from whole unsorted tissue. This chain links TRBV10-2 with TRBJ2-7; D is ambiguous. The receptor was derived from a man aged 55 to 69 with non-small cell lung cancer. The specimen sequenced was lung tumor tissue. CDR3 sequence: CACSDIGKEYEQYF. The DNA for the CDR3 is TGCGCCTGCAGTGATATAGGGAAAGAATACGAGCAGTACTTC.